These 20 T cell receptor beta chains were sequenced from one sample in a study of graft-versus-host responses after intestinal transplantation. Assay: immunoSEQ multiplex PCR; the TCRdb copy retains only in-frame clones and omits some. The profile shows roughly 14,000 clones, just under 30% of them singletons. Sample: alloreactive CD4+ T cells from a mixed lymphocyte reaction culture, taken before intestinal transplant. Subset given: CFSE-low proliferating T cells sorted from roughly six-day pre-transplant mixed lymphocyte reaction (GvH or HvG direction). These receptor sequences come from a human patient who received an intestinal transplant.

CDR3 bases: TGCAGTGCCCCCGACAGGGAAAAACTGTTTTTT. This codes for CSAPDREKLFF. The genes are TRBV20-1 and TRBJ1-4, with D possibly TRBD1 on 6 matching bases. The germline gives CDR1 DFQATT, CDR2 SNEGSKA (reference sequence). V dropped 6 bases and J dropped 8 bases, with 10 bases sitting between them. CDR3 length: 11 residues.

The V call is TRBV5-1, the J call TRBJ1-1; D gene ambiguous. CDR1 and CDR2 from the germline V gene are SGHRS and YFSETQ. The CDR3 has 13 amino acids. V dropped 0 bases and J dropped 1 base, with 4 bases sitting between them. The CDR3 nucleotides are TGCGCCAGCAGCTTGGCCCAGAACACTGAAGCTTTCTTT. Translated, it gives CASSLAQNTEAFF.

This chain uses TRBV5-1 with TRBJ1-1, with D perhaps matching TRBD1 (5 bases). V lost 1 base and J lost 0, with 7 bases in between. This CDR3 region has 14 residues. CDR1 and CDR2 from the germline V gene are SGHRS and YFSETQ. CDR3 nucleotides: TGCGCCAGCAGCTTGCCAGGGATGAACACTGAAGCTTTCTTT. This encodes CASSLPGMNTEAFF.

V is TRBV6-5 and J is TRBJ2-5; 9 bases align to TRBD1. Germline CDR1 is MNHEY and CDR2 is SVGAGI. CDR3 length: 14 amino acids. Trimming cost V 5 bases and J 5 bases; bases outside gene matches: 6. CDR3 region: CASSRQGVLETQYF. CDR3 DNA: TGTGCCAGCAGTAGACAGGGGGTTTTGGAGACCCAGTACTTC.

The gene calls are TRBV5-1 and TRBJ2-7; weak D call: TRBD2 (5 bases). CDR3 length: 16 residues. V was pared by 0 bases and J by 6 bases, with 19 bases between. CDR1 and CDR2 (germline): SGHRS, YFSETQ. The DNA of the CDR3 is TGCGCCAGCAGCTTGGTAATTAGAGGTCTCGAGGGCGAGCAGTACTTC. Translating it yields CASSLVIRGLEGEQYF.

This clone is labeled medium-sized. The chain uses TRBV5-8 and TRBJ2-1, with D perhaps matching TRBD2 (5 bases). Per germline, CDR1 SGHTS and CDR2 YDEGEE. The CDR3 runs to 14 residues. Trimming left V 0 bases short and J 9 bases short, with 13 bases between. The CDR3 is CASSLDPGRGEQFF. CDR3 coding DNA: TGTGCCAGCAGCTTGGATCCGGGCCGGGGTGAGCAGTTCTTC. The full variable domain, with the rest looked up from reference TRBV5-8 and TRBJ2-1, is EAGVTQSPTHLIKTRGQQATLRCSPISGHTSVYWYQQALGLGLQFLLWYDEGEERNRGNFPPRFSGRQFPNYSSELNVNALELEDSALYLCASSLDPGRGEQFFGPGTRLTVL.

The sample holds a few counts of this clone. The chain recombines TRBV19 with TRBJ2-1; 15 bases align to TRBD2. CDR3 length equals 15 residues. Germline values: CDR1 LNHDA, CDR2 SQIVND (reference sequence). The junction had 10 bases not matched to a gene; V was cut back by 9 bases and J by 10 bases. This chain's CDR3 is CASDLGLAGGREQFF. The CDR3, as DNA: TGTGCCAGCGACTTGGGACTAGCGGGAGGTCGAGAGCAGTTCTTC.

This rearrangement joins TRBV19 to TRBJ1-5; TRBD1 might be the D (6 bases). V lost 6 bases, J lost 2 bases, and 20 bases lay in between. The CDR3 is 17 residues long. CDR1 and CDR2 from the germline V gene are LNHDA and SQIVND (reference sequence). CDR3 in DNA: TGTGCCAGTAGGAGGGTGCGGGGGGACAAAGGCAATCAGCCCCAGCATTTT. As protein: CASRRVRGDKGNQPQHF.

The chain employs TRBV28 and TRBJ1-6; 10 nucleotides line up with TRBD1. This CDR3 region has 14 residues. Germline CDR1 is MDHEN and CDR2 is SYDVKM. V shed 4 bases and J 10 bases; nucleotides not matched to a gene: 4. CDR3 residues: CASSSGTGVSPLHF. CDR3 bases: TGTGCCAGCAGTTCCGGGACAGGGGTATCACCCCTCCACTTT. Filled out from reference TRBV28 and TRBJ1-6, the complete variable domain reads DVKVTQSSRYLVKRTGEKVFLECVQDMDHENMFWYRQDPGLGLRLIYFSYDVKMKEKGDIPEGYSVSREKKERFSLILESASTNQTSMYLCASSSGTGVSPLHFGNGTRLTVT.

The chain recombines TRBV5-4 with TRBJ1-5; TRBD1 might be the D (6 bases). With 2 bases removed from V and 2 bases from J, the gap between germline ends came to 8 bases. Germline V gene lookup returns CDR1 SGHNT and CDR2 YYREEE (reference sequence). This CDR3 comprises 14 residues. The CDR3 is CASSLQGRNQPQHF. Here the CDR3 DNA reads TGTGCCAGCAGCTTACAGGGTCGCAATCAGCCCCAGCATTTT.

The chain uses TRBV7-3 and TRBJ1-1; D is unclear. Trimming stripped 1 base from V and 1 base from J, with 4 bases between. This CDR3 has 13 amino acids. Germline loops: CDR1 SGHTA, CDR2 FQGTGA. DNA of the CDR3: TGTGCCAGCAGCTTAAACTGGAACACTGAAGCTTTCTTT. Residues: CASSLNWNTEAFF.

The V gene is TRBV6-9, the J gene TRBJ2-1, with TRBD2 matching over 13 bases. Germline loops: CDR1 MNHGY, CDR2 SVAAGI. The CDR3 spans 15 residues. Losses at the gene ends were 6 bases for V and 2 bases for J; bases not matched to a gene: 1. The DNA of the CDR3 is TGTGCCAGCAGCGGGACTAGCGGGGCCTACAATGAGCAGTTCTTC. This codes for CASSGTSGAYNEQFF.

The chain carries TRBV7-9 and TRBJ2-3, with TRBD2 matching 10 bases. V lost 5 bases and J lost 4; bases outside the gene matches: 9. The germline V gene has CDR1 SEHNR and CDR2 FQNEAQ (reference sequence). The CDR3 is made up of 16 amino acids. CDR3 loop: CASSPLLAGASDTQYF. The DNA for the CDR3 is TGTGCCAGCAGCCCCCTTCTAGCGGGAGCTTCAGATACGCAGTATTTT.

This chain uses TRBV19 with TRBJ2-1, with 7 nucleotides matching TRBD2. The J segment lost 2 bases and the V segment lost 5 bases, leaving 9 bases of the junction unmatched. The CDR3 has 16 residues. Germline V gene data show CDR1 as LNHDA and CDR2 as SQIVND (reference sequence). The CDR3 protein is CASSRQAGNTYNEQFF. The CDR3 DNA reads as TGTGCCAGTAGTCGTCAAGCGGGGAACACCTACAATGAGCAGTTCTTC.

In this sample, this clone turned up a few times. The rearrangement joins TRBV11-2 to TRBJ1-5; maybe TRBD1 (6 bases). Trimming removed 2 bases from V and 4 bases from J, with 12 bases in between. Germline assignment: CDR1 SGHAT and CDR2 FQNNGV. This CDR3 is built from 15 residues. This chain's CDR3 is CASSLSTGRNQPQHF. The CDR3, as DNA: TGTGCCAGCAGCTTAAGTACAGGGAGGAATCAGCCCCAGCATTTT. Supplemented by reference TRBV11-2 and TRBJ1-5, the full variable domain reads EAGVAQSPRYKIIEKRQSVAFWCNPISGHATLYWYQQILGQGPKLLIQFQNNGVVDDSQLPKDRFSAERLKGVDSTLKIQPAKLEDSAVYLCASSLSTGRNQPQHFGDGTRLSIL.

The sample holds one count of this clone. The V gene is TRBV19, the J gene TRBJ2-4; TRBD1 might be the D (5 bases). The V gene's germline CDR1 is LNHDA and CDR2 SQIVND (reference sequence). The CDR3 length is 15 residues. Trimming left V 6 bases short and J 9 bases short, with 21 bases between. The CDR3 loop is CASRAGHALQGIQYF. As DNA, the CDR3 is TGTGCCAGTAGGGCAGGCCATGCCCTTCAGGGCATTCAGTACTTC. Variable domain in full (rest from reference TRBV19 and TRBJ2-4): DGGITQSPKYLFRKEGQNVTLSCEQNLNHDAMYWYRQDPGQGLRLIYYSQIVNDFQKGDIAEGYSVSREKKESFPLTVTSAQKNPTAFYLCASRAGHALQGIQYFGAGTRLSVL.

This clone was seen a few times. The chain is built from TRBV4-2 and TRBJ2-4, with TRBD2 matching over 9 bases. J was trimmed by 6 bases and V by 0 bases; bases with no gene match: 3. Germline CDR1 reads LGHNA; CDR2 reads YNFKEQ. This CDR3 region has 15 residues. DNA for the CDR3: TGTGCCAGCAGCCAAGATGGCGGGAGGGGAAACATTCAGTACTTC. As protein: CASSQDGGRGNIQYF.

Relative to its sample, this clone is medium-sized. The rearrangement uses TRBV6-5 and TRBJ1-2; a weak D match, TRBD1 (5 bases). Germline CDR1 MNHEY, CDR2 SVGAGI. This CDR3 is 16 amino acids long. Trimming pared 2 bases from V and 4 bases from J, leaving 17 bases between. The chain's CDR3 is CASSYDLRGGVYGYTF. In DNA form, the CDR3 reads TGTGCCAGCAGTTACGATTTACGGGGCGGTGTCTATGGCTACACCTTC.

The CDR3 DNA follows: TGTGCCAGCAGCTTTACTAGCGGGAGGAACAGCGAGCAGTACTTC. Translating gives CASSFTSGRNSEQYF. This chain connects TRBV27 to TRBJ2-7, with 12 bases lining up with TRBD2. Germline V gene lookup returns CDR1 MNHEY and CDR2 SMNVEV (reference sequence). J was trimmed by 6 bases and V by 6 bases; bases with no gene match: 9. This CDR3 is built from 15 residues.

The rearrangement uses TRBV4-3 and TRBJ1-4; no definite D call. The ends were cut back, 1 base at V and 7 bases at J, with 10 bases in the middle. The CDR3 extends over 14 amino acids. Germline CDR1 reads LGHNA; CDR2 reads YSLEER. The CDR3 DNA sequence: TGCGCCAGCAGCCAAGGGCGACTCGGTGAAAAACTGTTTTTT. Protein sequence: CASSQGRLGEKLFF.